Each of the 15 T cell receptor beta chains below was sequenced from the same sample in a study of T cell repertoires in cytomegalovirus infection. TCRdb passed the reads through MiXCR, listing each CDR3 protein once. The table has more than 350,000 distinct CDR3 sequences, 25% to 40% seen once; the top ten hold around 13%. Sequenced: PBMCs. The receptors come from a human donor in good health (CMV status not recorded). Some clones in this sample may be carry-over from other donors' samples.

This clonotype was picked up a small number of times. The gene calls are TRBV19 and TRBJ2-1; TRBD1 agrees at 7 bases. The CDR3 has 17 residues. CDR1 and CDR2 (germline): LNHDA, SQIVND (reference sequence). V dropped 1 base and J dropped 0; count of bases not matched to a gene: 6. The CDR3 nucleotides are TGTGCCAGTAGTATAGCCGGGACAGCCCTCTCCTACAATGAGCAGTTCTTC. Protein product: CASSIAGTALSYNEQFF. Drawing the rest from reference TRBV19 and TRBJ2-1, the complete variable domain is DGGITQSPKYLFRKEGQNVTLSCEQNLNHDAMYWYRQDPGQGLRLIYYSQIVNDFQKGDIAEGYSVSREKKESFPLTVTSAQKNPTAFYLCASSIAGTALSYNEQFFGPGTRLTVL.

The CDR3 here is CASSDLNLRGNQPQHF. The DNA for the CDR3 is TGTGCCAGCAGTGATCTGAACCTAAGAGGCAATCAGCCCCAGCATTTT. V and J are TRBV2 and TRBJ1-5; D is unresolved. The CDR3 is made up of 16 amino acids. Trimming left V 3 bases short and J 2 bases short, with 14 bases between. The germline V gene has CDR1 SNHLY and CDR2 FYNNEI.

This clonotype was seen many times. V is TRBV6-2 or TRBV6-3 and J is TRBJ2-1; a possible D gene is TRBD1 (6 bases). Germline V lookup: CDR1 MNHEY, CDR2 SVGEGT. The CDR3 loop spans 15 amino acids. Trimming cost V 2 bases and J 0 bases, with 8 bases left between them. The CDR3 DNA sequence: TGTGCCAGCAGTTACCGGGACAACTCCTACAATGAGCAGTTCTTC. It is translated as CASSYRDNSYNEQFF.

This clonotype was counted ten times or more. The V call is TRBV7-6, the J call TRBJ2-1; 11 positions agree with TRBD2. V lost 3 bases to trimming and J lost 6 bases; unmatched junction nucleotides: 4. Germline V lookup: CDR1 SGHVS, CDR2 FNYEAQ. This CDR3 region has 15 residues. The CDR3 protein is CASSFSGGASNEQFF. In DNA, the CDR3 is TGTGCCAGCAGCTTTAGCGGGGGGGCGTCCAATGAGCAGTTCTTC.

The V gene is TRBV2, the J gene TRBJ1-1, with D unclear. This CDR3 has 13 residues. Germline CDR1 and CDR2: SNHLY and FYNNEI. V gave up 7 bases and J gave up 6 bases, with 15 bases separating them. CDR3 DNA: TGTGCCAGCACCAGTCCGGGTAGCGCTGAAGCTTTCTTT. Translated, it gives CASTSPGSAEAFF.

In its sample, this clonotype was seen a few times. The chain recombines TRBV20-1 with TRBJ1-6, with D unclear. This CDR3 contains 15 residues. V lost 3 bases, J lost 5 bases, and 14 bases lay in between. CDR1 and CDR2 (germline): DFQATT, SNEGSKA (reference sequence). CDR3 bases: TGCAGTGCTAGCTACCTTCCGTTGAATAATTCACCCCTCCACTTT. It specifies CSASYLPLNNSPLHF.

This clonotype was seen a few times. The chain links TRBV7-9 to TRBJ2-2, with 7 bases that match TRBD1. Trimming took 5 bases from V and 1 from J; bases not matched to a gene: 7. Germline CDR1 reads SEHNR; CDR2 reads FQNEAQ (reference sequence). This CDR3 is 16 amino acids long. The CDR3 loop is CASSSRDSLNTGELFF. The CDR3 coding sequence is TGTGCCAGCAGCAGCCGGGACAGCTTGAACACCGGGGAGCTGTTTTTT.

Only one count was recorded for this clonotype. The genes are TRBV29-1 and TRBJ2-1; D ambiguous. Germline V gives CDR1 SQVTM, CDR2 ANQGSEA. This CDR3 comprises 13 residues. Trimming took off 4 bases at V and 6 bases at J, with 13 bases between the two ends. The CDR3 loop is CSVAPPGPNEQFF. The CDR3 bases are TGCAGCGTTGCTCCCCCTGGGCCCAATGAGCAGTTCTTC.

This clonotype appeared once. Because it lacks the conserved phenylalanine or tryptophan at the end, this CDR3 is likely a read error. The chain combines TRBV12-3 or TRBV12-4 with TRBJ2-7; D remains ambiguous. The CDR3 totals 11 residues. Trimming stripped 3 bases from V and 5 bases from J, with 5 bases between. In nucleotides, the CDR3 is TGTGCCAGCAGTTTTGGGAACGAGCAGTACTGC. It encodes CASSFGNEQYC.

This clonotype was counted ten times or more. The genes are TRBV25-1 and TRBJ2-3, with a weak D call TRBD2 (6 bases). CDR3 size: 17 residues. Germline assignment: CDR1 MGHDK and CDR2 SYGVNS. V was clipped by 6 bases and J by 3 bases, with 22 bases between them. The CDR3 spells CASRANGGSTTTDTQYF. In nucleotides, the CDR3 is TGTGCCAGCAGGGCAAATGGAGGGTCTACAACTACAGATACGCAGTATTTT.

J is TRBJ1-4 and V is TRBV9; D not resolved. The CDR3 covers 15 residues. The germline CDR1 and CDR2 sequences are SGDLS and YYNGEE. With 4 bases removed from V and 6 bases from J, the gap between germline ends came to 16 bases. The CDR3 region has the DNA TGTGCCAGCAGCCAACCCGGACCTGGAGATGAAAAACTGTTTTTT. It yields the protein CASSQPGPGDEKLFF.

As for this clonotype: This may arise from a read error, as a much more abundant clone is one base away. The CDR3 DNA reads TGTTCCAGCAGCGAGAACACGTGGGGTAACTATGGCTACACCTTC. Its protein is CSSSENTWGNYGYTF. The V call is TRBV7-3, the J call TRBJ1-2; D remains unclear. The CDR3 runs 15 residues. CDR1 and CDR2 from the germline V gene are SGHTA and FQGTGA.

The rearrangement uses TRBV13 and TRBJ2-1, with 8 nucleotides matching TRBD2. Germline V gene lookup returns CDR1 PRHDT and CDR2 FYEKMQ (reference sequence). This CDR3 is built from 20 residues. Trimming at V came to 6 bases and at J to 0 bases, leaving 19 bases not matched to a gene. The CDR3 loop is CASSTRGESSGLSSYNEQFF. In nucleotides, the CDR3 is TGTGCCAGCAGTACCCGGGGGGAATCTAGCGGGCTTAGCTCCTACAATGAGCAGTTCTTC.

This clonotype was detected once. V is TRBV15 and J is TRBJ2-3; 7 bases line up with TRBD1. CDR1 and CDR2 (germline): LNHNV, YYDKDF (reference sequence). This CDR3 is built from 16 residues. The junction had 10 bases not matched to a gene; V was cut back by 5 bases and J by 2 bases. The CDR3 spells CATSQASDRITDTQYF. CDR3 nucleotides: TGTGCCACCAGCCAAGCCTCGGACAGGATCACAGATACGCAGTATTTT. The full variable domain, rest sourced from reference TRBV15 and TRBJ2-3, is DAMVIQNPRYQVTQFGKPVTLSCSQTLNHNVMYWYQQKSSQAPKLLFHYYDKDFNNEADTPDNFQSRRPNTSFCFLDIRSPGLGDTAMYLCATSQASDRITDTQYFGPGTRLTVL.

In its sample, this clonotype was seen many times. The V gene is TRBV7-2, the J gene TRBJ1-2; D uncertain. The CDR3 length is 16 residues. V was cut by 0 bases and J by 6 bases, with 17 bases left in between. CDR1 is SGHTA, CDR2 FQGNSA, per germline. The CDR3 nucleotides read TGTGCCAGCAGCTTAGCGCTAACAGAAGCCCCCAATGGCTACACCTTC. Amino acids: CASSLALTEAPNGYTF.